This TCR beta chain was sequenced for a study of control samples from healthy donors and cancer patients (TCRdb year 2020). The library was built by means of the immunoSEQ multiplex PCR assay. Drawn from immuneACCESS, this table holds only the in-frame rearrangements with V and J called that TCRdb kept. Clones are partly lost; checked studies trace under half to an unresolved V gene and leave the rest unexplained. In all, the sample holds approximately 220,000 clones, and 85% to 95% of those were seen once. The leading ten clones occupy approximately 1.5% of the sample. This clone is a singleton in its sample. Its antigen is still unknown. Base qualities are not at hand, and no much larger clone is one base apart. CDR1 and CDR2 are drawn from the germline V gene: SGHVS, FQNEAQ. Including cysteine and phenylalanine, the CDR3 has 14 amino acids. The kept DNA is CDR3 alone, 42 bases in frame from the first base. V lost 5 bases and J lost 10 bases, and the count of bases not matched to a germline gene is 6.

The material sequenced was blood. The V gene is TRBV7-8 and the J gene is TRBJ1-6; the junction holds 9 bases that match TRBD1. The receptor was isolated from a man in his forties or fifties in good health. At the DNA level, the sequence is TGTGCCAGCAGCCCCCGGACAGGGGAATCACCCCTCCACTTT. Translated, this gives CASSPRTGESPLHF.